Each of the 28 T cell receptor beta chains below was sequenced from the same sample in a study of regulatory and conventional T cells in RAG deficiency. The method was immunoSEQ multiplex PCR; TCRdb's version includes in-frame clones alone and lacks a portion of them. Of about 30,000 clones in the sample, over 80% are singletons; the top ten hold 5.4%. A further study also used this sample, focusing on regulatory T cells. That work adds: Amplification used 52 TRBV primers and 13 TRBJ primers.

The sequencing sample was made of CD8+ T cells sorted from blood. The origin of the receptors is a human donor in good health.

The CDR3 loop is CASSLRGGAEAFF. As DNA, the CDR3 is TGTGCCAGCAGTCTCCGGGGAGGAGCTGAAGCTTTCTTT. The chain has TRBV27 and TRBJ1-1; no firm D call. Germline values: CDR1 MNHEY, CDR2 SMNVEV (reference sequence). V gave up 5 bases and J gave up 6 bases, with 13 bases separating them. The CDR3 has 13 residues.

The chain has TRBV28 and TRBJ1-4, with no clear D. Germline values: CDR1 MDHEN, CDR2 SYDVKM. V lost 5 bases to trimming and J lost 5 bases, with 3 bases between them. This CDR3 is 11 amino acids long. The CDR3 region is CASSNNEKLFF. Here the CDR3 DNA reads TGTGCCAGCAGTAACAATGAAAAACTGTTTTTT. Combining the CDR3 with reference TRBV28 and TRBJ1-4 gives the whole variable domain DVKVTQSSRYLVKRTGEKVFLECVQDMDHENMFWYRQDPGLGLRLIYFSYDVKMKEKGDIPEGYSVSREKKERFSLILESASTNQTSMYLCASSNNEKLFFGSGTQLSVL.

The chain joins TRBV4-1 to TRBJ2-5; 9 nucleotides line up with TRBD2. This CDR3 has 20 residues. CDR1 and CDR2 (germline): MGHRA, YSYEKL. Trimming took 0 bases from V and 5 from J; bases not matched to a gene: 19. CDR3 in amino acids: CASSQEAEASGTYGKETQYF. DNA of the CDR3: TGCGCCAGCAGCCAAGAAGCAGAGGCTAGCGGGACGTACGGGAAGGAGACCCAGTACTTC.

This chain uses TRBV5-4 with TRBJ1-1; no definite D call. CDR1 and CDR2 (germline): SGHNT, YYREEE (reference sequence). This CDR3 is built from 15 residues. The V end lost 0 bases, the J end lost 8 bases, and 17 bases lay between the germline ends. CDR3 DNA: TGTGCCAGCAGCTTGGAGGCTGACCCCGTAGACGAAGCTTTCTTT. Residues: CASSLEADPVDEAFF.

This chain connects TRBV6-5 to TRBJ1-2; D not resolved. The germline gives CDR1 MNHEY, CDR2 SVGAGI. With 0 bases removed from V and 0 bases from J, the gap between germline ends came to 5 bases. The CDR3 consists of 14 residues. CDR3 protein: CASSYSNPNYGYTF. The DNA for the CDR3 is TGTGCCAGCAGTTACTCTAACCCTAACTATGGCTACACCTTC.

The chain carries TRBV5-1 and TRBJ2-5; maybe TRBD2 (5 bases). The CDR3 totals 15 residues. V was cut by 0 bases and J by 11 bases, with 20 bases left in between. CDR1 is SGHRS, CDR2 YFSETQ, per germline. In DNA, the CDR3 is TGCGCCAGCAGCTTGGATAGGACCCATGTTGGGGAGCAGTACTTC. Amino acids: CASSLDRTHVGEQYF.

The chain has TRBV21-1 and TRBJ1-2; the table names TRBD1, a call not compared with the DNA. TRBV21-1 corresponds to a pseudogene. CDR3 length equals 19 residues. The CDR3 nucleotides are TGTGCCAGCAGCAAATCTGAGACAGGGGATCTGGTAGGGGCCAATGGCTACACCTTC. Its protein is CASSKSETGDLVGANGYTF.

The chain couples TRBV29-1 to TRBJ2-1; the match to TRBD2 covers 15 bases. Germline lookup yields CDR1 SQVTM and CDR2 ANQGSEA. V trimming: 3 bases; J trimming: 14 bases; junction bases outside the gene matches: 14. CDR3 length: 16 amino acids. This chain's CDR3 is CSVEGLAGGLKLGKFF. The CDR3 DNA is TGCAGCGTTGAGGGACTAGCGGGAGGCCTAAAATTGGGAAAGTTCTTC.

The chain employs TRBV11-3 and TRBJ2-1; 9 bases agree with TRBD2. CDR3 length: 20 residues. CDR1 and CDR2 from the germline V gene are SGHNT and YENEEA. With 1 base clipped from V and 1 base from J, the junction kept 14 bases outside the gene matches. Here the CDR3 reads CASSLGRSGSPERSYNEQFF. DNA for the CDR3: TGTGCCAGCAGCTTAGGCCGTAGCGGGAGCCCTGAGCGATCCTACAATGAGCAGTTCTTC.

V gene TRBV6-1 combines with J gene TRBJ1-2, with TRBD1 identical over 7 bases. V shed 10 bases, J shed 3 bases, and the junction held 5 bases outside the gene matches. The CDR3 is made up of 12 amino acids. Germline CDR1 and CDR2: MNHNS and SASEGT. The CDR3 sequence: CATEGQHYGYTF. The DNA of the CDR3 is TGTGCCACTGAGGGACAGCACTATGGCTACACCTTC.

This clone has just one count. The chain employs TRBV11-2 and TRBJ2-7, with TRBD1 as a possible D gene (5 bases). The V gene lost 0 bases and the J gene lost 0 bases, with 9 bases spanning the gap. CDR3 length: 15 amino acids. Germline CDR1 is SGHAT and CDR2 is FQNNGV. DNA of the CDR3: TGTGCCAGCAGCTTAGACCCAGGGAACTCCTACGAGCAGTACTTC. It is translated as CASSLDPGNSYEQYF.

V is TRBV6-1 and J is TRBJ2-5, with 8 bases fitting TRBD2. The germline gives CDR1 MNHNS, CDR2 SASEGT. CDR3 length: 13 amino acids. The junction had 5 bases not matched to a gene; V was cut back by 6 bases and J by 5 bases. In DNA, the CDR3 is TGTGCCAGCAGCGGGACTAGTCAGGAGACCCAGTACTTC. This sequence encodes CASSGTSQETQYF.

This clone showed up just a few times. The chain is built from TRBV10-3 and TRBJ1-1; no reliable D call. V gave up 8 bases and J gave up 4 bases, with 11 bases separating them. This CDR3 comprises 12 residues. Germline assignment: CDR1 ENHRY and CDR2 SYGVKD. CDR3: CAIGEVSTEAFF. The CDR3 DNA reads as TGTGCCATCGGAGAAGTCAGCACTGAAGCTTTCTTT.

This sequence joins TRBV5-6 and TRBJ2-2; D may be TRBD1 or TRBD2 (6 bases each). This CDR3 is built from 14 residues. The germline V gene encodes CDR1 SGHDT and CDR2 YYEEEE. Trimming stripped 2 bases from V and 5 bases from J, with 10 bases between. DNA of the CDR3: TGTGCCAGCAGCTTCGGGGGCGGGACCGGGGAGCTGTTTTTT. Its translation is CASSFGGGTGELFF.

This chain uses TRBV10-3 with TRBJ1-1; no reliable D call. The CDR3 loop spans 12 amino acids. The germline V gene has CDR1 ENHRY and CDR2 SYGVKD. V lost 2 bases to trimming and J lost 6 bases, with 7 bases between them. CDR3 in amino acids: CAISEDMAEAFF. In DNA, the CDR3 is TGTGCCATCAGTGAGGACATGGCTGAAGCTTTCTTT.

CDR3 coding DNA: TGTGCCAGCAGCTCAGGACAGGGCCCAGATACGCAGTATTTT. The encoded protein is CASSSGQGPDTQYF. This rearrangement joins TRBV7-9 to TRBJ2-3; TRBD1 aligns across 8 bases. CDR1 is SEHNR and CDR2 is FQNEAQ in the germline V gene (reference sequence). There are 14 residues in the CDR3. The trim removed 4 bases at V and 4 bases at J, leaving 4 bases unmatched.

The chain joins TRBV5-6 to TRBJ1-2, with 9 bases identical to TRBD1. Looked up from germline, CDR1 is SGHDT and CDR2 is YYEEEE. The CDR3 is 14 amino acids. V lost 4 bases and J lost 7; bases outside the gene matches: 8. CDR3 sequence: CASSPGTGFFGYTF. CDR3 bases: TGTGCCAGCAGCCCAGGGACAGGGTTTTTTGGCTACACCTTC.

The CDR3 DNA sequence: TGTGCCAGCAGCTTACCGACTAGCGGGGAGTACAATGAGCAGTTCTTC. As protein: CASSLPTSGEYNEQFF. The chain uses TRBV7-9 and TRBJ2-1; 11 positions match TRBD2. V shed 2 bases, J shed 4 bases, and the junction held 4 bases outside the gene matches. Germline loops: CDR1 SEHNR, CDR2 FQNEAQ (reference sequence). The CDR3 sequence is 16 residues long.

This chain links TRBV21-1 with TRBJ2-3; TRBD1, the table's D call, was not compared with the DNA. TRBV21-1 corresponds to a pseudogene. This CDR3 contains 17 residues. The CDR3 sequence: CASSKADSPRSTDTQYF. The CDR3 DNA reads as TGTGCCAGCAGCAAAGCGGACAGCCCAAGATCCACAGATACGCAGTATTTT.

This chain connects TRBV9 to TRBJ2-5; TRBD2 matches at 13 bases. CDR3 length equals 16 residues. J was trimmed by 2 bases and V by 4 bases; bases with no gene match: 5. Germline V gives CDR1 SGDLS, CDR2 YYNGEE. CDR3 in amino acids: CASSPGTSGTQETQYF. Here the CDR3 DNA reads TGTGCCAGCAGCCCGGGGACTAGCGGGACTCAAGAGACCCAGTACTTC.

The chain links TRBV2 to TRBJ2-2; D call uncertain. The V end was cut by 6 bases, the J end by 9 bases, with 8 bases between. This CDR3 comprises 11 residues. The germline V gene has CDR1 SNHLY and CDR2 FYNNEI. In DNA form, the CDR3 reads TGTGCCAGCAGCCTGGCTAGGGAGCTGTTTTTT. It codes for CASSLARELFF.

The gene calls are TRBV18 and TRBJ1-6; no reliable D call. Germline CDR1 is KGHSH and CDR2 is LQKENI. The CDR3 consists of 15 residues. The V end was cut by 0 bases, the J end by 7 bases, with 10 bases between. The DNA of the CDR3 is TGTGCCAGCTCACCACCGGACGGCGAAAATTCACCCCTCCACTTT. Residues: CASSPPDGENSPLHF. Supplemented by reference TRBV18 and TRBJ1-6, the full variable domain reads NAGVMQNPRHLVRRRGQEARLRCSPMKGHSHVYWYRQLPEEGLKFMVYLQKENIIDESGMPKERFSAEFPKEGPSILRIQQVVRGDSAAYFCASSPPDGENSPLHFGNGTRLTVT.

The chain couples TRBV4-2 to TRBJ2-3; 11 bases match TRBD1. Germline V gene sequence: CDR1 LGHNA, CDR2 YNFKEQ. With 1 base clipped from V and 7 bases from J, the junction kept 22 bases outside the gene matches. There are 21 residues in the CDR3. As DNA, the CDR3 is TGTGCCAGCAGCCAAGTAAGGGGACAGGGGGTGACCGGACCTATTCAAAATACGCAGTATTTT. It codes for CASSQVRGQGVTGPIQNTQYF.

V and J are TRBV9 and TRBJ1-4, with D possibly TRBD1 on 6 matching bases. V lost 4 bases to trimming and J lost 0 bases, with 10 bases between them. The CDR3 covers 15 residues. Germline CDR1 SGDLS, CDR2 YYNGEE. The CDR3 is CASSPGTPTNEKLFF. The CDR3, as DNA: TGTGCCAGCAGCCCCGGGACACCAACTAATGAAAAACTGTTTTTT.

The gene calls are TRBV25-1 and TRBJ2-5; D remains ambiguous. This CDR3 is 13 amino acids long. In germline, CDR1 is MGHDK, CDR2 SYGVNS. The germline V and J ends were trimmed by 2 bases and 5 bases, with 9 bases remaining between them. Here the CDR3 DNA reads TGTGCCAGCAGTGAAATTAGGGTTGAGACCCAGTACTTC. Residues: CASSEIRVETQYF.

The chain employs TRBV11-3 and TRBJ2-2; no firm D call. The CDR3 contains 13 residues. The V and J ends lost 2 bases and 3 bases respectively, with 4 bases between them. Germline V CDR1 and CDR2: SGHNT, YENEEA. The CDR3 sequence: CASSLWDTGELFF. The CDR3, as DNA: TGTGCCAGCAGCTTATGGGACACCGGGGAGCTGTTTTTT.

This chain joins TRBV28 and TRBJ2-7; D possibly corresponds to TRBD1 (6 bases). This CDR3 is built from 16 residues. V was cut by 6 bases and J by 5 bases, with 23 bases left in between. Germline loops: CDR1 MDHEN, CDR2 SYDVKM. CDR3 sequence (DNA): TGTGCCAGCAGGCCCAGTGCGTTGGGGGCGCTGGACGAGCAGTACTTC. The encoded protein is CASRPSALGALDEQYF. Filled out from reference TRBV28 and TRBJ2-7, the complete variable domain reads DVKVTQSSRYLVKRTGEKVFLECVQDMDHENMFWYRQDPGLGLRLIYFSYDVKMKEKGDIPEGYSVSREKKERFSLILESASTNQTSMYLCASRPSALGALDEQYFGPGTRLTVT.

The J gene is TRBJ2-7, the V gene TRBV18; no definite D call. With 3 bases removed from V and 7 bases from J, the gap between germline ends came to 10 bases. The CDR3 spans 12 residues. Germline CDR1 KGHSH, CDR2 LQKENI. The CDR3 region has the DNA TGTGCCAGCTCACCCCCCCCTTTGGAGCAGTACTTC. This translates into CASSPPPLEQYF.